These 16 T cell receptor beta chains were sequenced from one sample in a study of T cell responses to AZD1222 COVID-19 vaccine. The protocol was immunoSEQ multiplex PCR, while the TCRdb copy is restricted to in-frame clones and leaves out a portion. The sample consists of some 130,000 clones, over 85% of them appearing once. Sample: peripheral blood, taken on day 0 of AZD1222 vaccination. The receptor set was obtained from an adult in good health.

The CDR3 reads CASSLDRSDYGYTF. Here the CDR3 DNA reads TGTGCCAGCAGTCTGGACAGGTCGGACTATGGCTACACCTTC. The rearrangement uses TRBV9 and TRBJ1-2; 7 bases agree with TRBD1. V lost 5 bases to trimming and J lost 3 bases; unmatched junction nucleotides: 7. The germline gives CDR1 SGDLS, CDR2 YYNGEE. The CDR3 is 14 residues long.

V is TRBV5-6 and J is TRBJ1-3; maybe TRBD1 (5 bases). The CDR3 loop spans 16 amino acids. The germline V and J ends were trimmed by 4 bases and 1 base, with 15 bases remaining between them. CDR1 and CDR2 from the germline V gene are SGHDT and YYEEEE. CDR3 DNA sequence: TGTGCCAGCAGCCATATGACAGTTAGTTCTGGAAACACCATATATTTT. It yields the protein CASSHMTVSSGNTIYF.

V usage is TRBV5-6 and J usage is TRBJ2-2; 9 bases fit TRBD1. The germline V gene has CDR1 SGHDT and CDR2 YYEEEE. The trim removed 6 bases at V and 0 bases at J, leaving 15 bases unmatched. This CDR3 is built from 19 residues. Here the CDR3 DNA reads TGTGCCAGCAAGATTACAGGGGGCCCATTATTCTCGAACACCGGGGAGCTGTTTTTT. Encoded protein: CASKITGGPLFSNTGELFF. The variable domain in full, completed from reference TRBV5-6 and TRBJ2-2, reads DAGVTQSPTHLIKTRGQQVTLRCSPKSGHDTVSWYQQALGQGPQFIFQYYEEEERQRGNFPDRFSGHQFPNYSSELNVNALLLGDSALYLCASKITGGPLFSNTGELFFGEGSRLTVL.

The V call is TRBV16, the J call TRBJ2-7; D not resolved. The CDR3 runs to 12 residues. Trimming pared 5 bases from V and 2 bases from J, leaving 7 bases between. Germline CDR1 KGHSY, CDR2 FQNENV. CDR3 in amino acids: CASSYYTYEQYF. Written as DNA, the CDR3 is TGTGCCAGCAGCTACTACACCTACGAGCAGTACTTC. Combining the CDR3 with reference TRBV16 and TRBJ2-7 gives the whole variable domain GEEVAQTPKHLVRGEGQKAKLYCAPIKGHSYVFWYQQVLKNEFKFLISFQNENVFDETGMPKERFSAKCLPNSPCSLEIQATKLEDSAVYFCASSYYTYEQYFGPGTRLTVT.

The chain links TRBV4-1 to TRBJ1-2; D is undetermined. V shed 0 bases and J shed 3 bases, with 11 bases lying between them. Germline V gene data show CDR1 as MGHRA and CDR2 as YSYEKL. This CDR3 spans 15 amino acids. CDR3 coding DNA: TGCGCCAGCAGCCAAGATCTCGCGACGGACTATGGCTACACCTTC. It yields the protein CASSQDLATDYGYTF.

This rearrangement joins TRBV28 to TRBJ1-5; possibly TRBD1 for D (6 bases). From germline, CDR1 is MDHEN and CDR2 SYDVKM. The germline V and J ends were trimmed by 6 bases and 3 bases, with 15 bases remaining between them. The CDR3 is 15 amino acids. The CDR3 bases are TGTGCCAGCAGAGAAGGGGGGCTCGACAATCAGCCCCAGCATTTT. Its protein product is CASREGGLDNQPQHF.

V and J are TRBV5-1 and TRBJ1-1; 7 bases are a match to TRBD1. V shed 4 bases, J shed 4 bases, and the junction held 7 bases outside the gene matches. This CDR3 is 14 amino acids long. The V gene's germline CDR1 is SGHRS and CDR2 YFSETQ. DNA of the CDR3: TGCGCCAGCAGCCTGACAGGGTGGGGCACTGAAGCTTTCTTT. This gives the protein CASSLTGWGTEAFF.

CDR3 loop: CACRTVALEQFF. CDR3 nucleotides: TGTGCCTGCAGGACGGTTGCGCTTGAGCAGTTCTTC. The chain carries TRBV30 and TRBJ2-1; D remains unclear. CDR1 and CDR2 from the germline V gene are GTSNPN and SVGIG (reference sequence). V lost 6 bases and J lost 9, with 15 bases in between. CDR3 length: 12 residues.

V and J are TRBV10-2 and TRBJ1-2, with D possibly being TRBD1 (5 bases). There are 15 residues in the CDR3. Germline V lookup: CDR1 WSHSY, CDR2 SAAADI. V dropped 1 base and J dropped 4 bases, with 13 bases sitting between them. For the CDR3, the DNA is TGCGCCAGCAGTGAGTTGGGAACGGGGGGCTATGGCTACACCTTC. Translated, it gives CASSELGTGGYGYTF.

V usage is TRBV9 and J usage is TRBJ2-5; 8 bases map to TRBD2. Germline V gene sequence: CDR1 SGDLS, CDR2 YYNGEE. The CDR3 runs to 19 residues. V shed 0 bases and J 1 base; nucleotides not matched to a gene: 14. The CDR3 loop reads CASSVASDVAGGLQETQYF. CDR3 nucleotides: TGTGCCAGCAGCGTAGCTTCGGATGTGGCGGGGGGCCTCCAAGAGACCCAGTACTTC.

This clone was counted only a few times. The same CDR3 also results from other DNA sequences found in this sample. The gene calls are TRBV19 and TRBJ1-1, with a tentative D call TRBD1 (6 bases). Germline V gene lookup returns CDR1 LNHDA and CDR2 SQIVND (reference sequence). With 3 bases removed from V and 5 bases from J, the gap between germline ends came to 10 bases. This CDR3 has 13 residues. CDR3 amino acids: CASSIRGGTEAFF. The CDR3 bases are TGTGCCAGTAGTATTAGGGGGGGTACTGAAGCTTTCTTT.

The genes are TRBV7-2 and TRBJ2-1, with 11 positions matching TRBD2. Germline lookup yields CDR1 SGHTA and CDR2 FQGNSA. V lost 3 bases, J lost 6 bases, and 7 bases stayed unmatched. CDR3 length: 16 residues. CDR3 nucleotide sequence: TGTGCCAGCAGCTTTTCTCGGACTAGCGGGTTCAATGAGCAGTTCTTC. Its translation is CASSFSRTSGFNEQFF.

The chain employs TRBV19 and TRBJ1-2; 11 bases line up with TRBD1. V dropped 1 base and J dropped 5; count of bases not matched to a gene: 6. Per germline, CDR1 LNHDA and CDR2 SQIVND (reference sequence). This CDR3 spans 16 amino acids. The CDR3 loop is CASSIGTGGSRYGYTF. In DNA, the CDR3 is TGTGCCAGTAGTATAGGGACAGGGGGCAGTAGGTATGGCTACACCTTC.

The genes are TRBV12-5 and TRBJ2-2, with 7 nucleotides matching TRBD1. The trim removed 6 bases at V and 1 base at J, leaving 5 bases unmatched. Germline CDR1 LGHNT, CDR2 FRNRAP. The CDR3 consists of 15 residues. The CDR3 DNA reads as TGTGCTAGTGGCCGCCGGACAGGGAACACCGGGGAGCTGTTTTTT. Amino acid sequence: CASGRRTGNTGELFF.

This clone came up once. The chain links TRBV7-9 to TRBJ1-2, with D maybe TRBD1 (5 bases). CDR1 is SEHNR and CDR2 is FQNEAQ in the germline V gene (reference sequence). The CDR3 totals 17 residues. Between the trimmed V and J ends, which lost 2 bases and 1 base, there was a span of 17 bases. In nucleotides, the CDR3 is TGTGCCAGCAGCTTAAGGCAGGGAAAGGGCCTTAACTATGGCTACACCTTC. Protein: CASSLRQGKGLNYGYTF. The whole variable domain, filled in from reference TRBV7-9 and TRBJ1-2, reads DTGVSQNPRHKITKRGQNVTFRCDPISEHNRLYWYRQTLGQGPEFLTYFQNEAQLEKSRLLSDRFSAERPKGSFSTLEIQRTEQGDSAMYLCASSLRQGKGLNYGYTFGSGTRLTVV.

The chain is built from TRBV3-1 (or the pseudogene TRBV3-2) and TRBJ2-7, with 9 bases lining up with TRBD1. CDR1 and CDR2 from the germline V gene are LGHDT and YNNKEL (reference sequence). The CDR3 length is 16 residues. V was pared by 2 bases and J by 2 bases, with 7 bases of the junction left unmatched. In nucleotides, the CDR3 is TGTGCCAGCAGCCAACCCCGGGGGACAGGGCCCTACGAGCAGTACTTC. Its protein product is CASSQPRGTGPYEQYF.